The text below deals with one T cell receptor beta chain. The antigen is unknown. Germline V CDR1 and CDR2: MRHNA, SNTAGT. Deletions cut 0 bases from V and 5 bases from J, with 8 bases between. The CDR3 length is 14 residues. Sequenced by immunoSEQ multiplex PCR; TCRdb stores in-frame clones only, minus some. The sample includes 70,000 to 95,000 clones, approximately 90% of them seen just once. The data were obtained in a study of T cells in localized non-small cell lung cancer. The study, taken as a whole, reports: The study linked higher blood T cell density to longer overall survival. A median of 57 of the top 100 tumor clones appeared in adjacent lung, which was paired and uninvolved.

Sequences were derived from PBMCs, sampled before any cancer treatment. The TCR originated in a woman aged 40-70 years with stage II squamous cell lung carcinoma. The chain joins TRBV6-4 to TRBJ1-3; D gene uncertain. CDR3 nucleotide sequence: TGTGCCAGCAGTGACTCGATCAGAAGAAACACCATATATTTT. Its protein product is CASSDSIRRNTIYF.